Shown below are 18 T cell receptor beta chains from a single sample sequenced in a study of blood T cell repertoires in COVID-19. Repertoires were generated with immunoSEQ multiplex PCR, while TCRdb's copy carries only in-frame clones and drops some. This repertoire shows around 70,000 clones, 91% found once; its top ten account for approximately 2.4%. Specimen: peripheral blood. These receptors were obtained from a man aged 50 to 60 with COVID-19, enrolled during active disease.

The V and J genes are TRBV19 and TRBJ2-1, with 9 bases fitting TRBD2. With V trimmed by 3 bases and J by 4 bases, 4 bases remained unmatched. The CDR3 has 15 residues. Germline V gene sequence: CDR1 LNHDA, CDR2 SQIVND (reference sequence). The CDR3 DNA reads TGTGCCAGTAGTATTAGCGGGAGTACTTACAATGAGCAGTTCTTC. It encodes CASSISGSTYNEQFF.

The CDR3 DNA sequence: TGTGCCAGCAGCTTGGACGGGAGGTTAACCTACGAGCAGTACGTC. Residues: CASSLDGRLTYEQYV. This sequence joins TRBV5-6 and TRBJ2-7, with 7 bases lining up with TRBD2. The CDR3 runs 15 residues. J lost 2 bases, V lost 0 bases, and 5 bases had no gene match. Germline V gives CDR1 SGHDT, CDR2 YYEEEE.

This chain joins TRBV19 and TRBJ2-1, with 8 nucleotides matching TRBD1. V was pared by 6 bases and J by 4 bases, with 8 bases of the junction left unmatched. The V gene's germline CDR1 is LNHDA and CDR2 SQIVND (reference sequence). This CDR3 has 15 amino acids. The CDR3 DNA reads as TGTGCCAGTAGACCCGGGACAGGATCTTACAATGAGCAGTTCTTC. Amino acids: CASRPGTGSYNEQFF.

The CDR3 sequence is CASSPRVPSGITDTQYF. As DNA, the CDR3 is TGTGCCAGCTCACCACGGGTCCCTAGCGGGATCACAGATACGCAGTATTTT. The chain carries TRBV18 and TRBJ2-3; 9 bases agree with TRBD2. CDR3 length: 17 residues. V shed 1 base, J shed 2 bases, and the junction held 7 bases outside the gene matches. Germline V CDR1 and CDR2: KGHSH, LQKENI.

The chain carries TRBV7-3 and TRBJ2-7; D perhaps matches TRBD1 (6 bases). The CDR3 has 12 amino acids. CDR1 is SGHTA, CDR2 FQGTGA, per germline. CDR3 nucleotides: TGTGACGGAGACGGGACATACTACGAGCAGTACGTC. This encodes CDGDGTYYEQYV.

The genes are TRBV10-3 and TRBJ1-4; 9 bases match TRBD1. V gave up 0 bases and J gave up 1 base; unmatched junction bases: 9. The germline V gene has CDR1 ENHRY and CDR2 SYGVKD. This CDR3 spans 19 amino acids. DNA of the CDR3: TGTGCCATCAGTGAGTCGAGATTACAGGGGGCGAGAACTAATGAAAAACTGTTTTTT. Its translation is CAISESRLQGARTNEKLFF.

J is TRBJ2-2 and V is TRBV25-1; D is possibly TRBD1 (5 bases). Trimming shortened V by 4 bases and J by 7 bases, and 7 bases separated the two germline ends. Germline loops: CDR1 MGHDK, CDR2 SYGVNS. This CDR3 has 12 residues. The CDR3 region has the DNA TGTGCCAGCAGTGCGCAGGGCGGGGAGCTGTTTTTT. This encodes CASSAQGGELFF.

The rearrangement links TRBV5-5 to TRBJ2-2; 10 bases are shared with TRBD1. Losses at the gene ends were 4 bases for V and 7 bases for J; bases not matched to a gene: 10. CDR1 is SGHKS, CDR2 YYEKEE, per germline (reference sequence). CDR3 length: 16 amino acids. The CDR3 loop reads CASSLRQGARGGELFF. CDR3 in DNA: TGTGCCAGCAGCCTCCGACAGGGGGCACGCGGCGGGGAGCTGTTTTTT. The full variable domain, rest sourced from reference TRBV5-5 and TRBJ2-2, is DAGVTQSPTHLIKTRGQQVTLRCSPISGHKSVSWYQQVLGQGPQFIFQYYEKEERGRGNFPDRFSARQFPNYSSELNVNALLLGDSALYLCASSLRQGARGGELFFGEGSRLTVL.

CDR3 coding DNA: TGTGCCAGCACCCCCGGCGGAGATACGCAGTATTTT. Amino acid sequence: CASTPGGDTQYF. This chain links TRBV11-2 with TRBJ2-3; D is unresolved. The germline V gene has CDR1 SGHAT and CDR2 FQNNGV. This CDR3 region has 12 residues. V shed 7 bases and J shed 5 bases, with 10 bases lying between them.

CDR3 in amino acids: CASSPNSGRDYNEQFF. CDR3 in DNA: TGTGCCAGCTCACCGAATAGCGGGAGAGATTACAATGAGCAGTTCTTC. This chain links TRBV18 with TRBJ2-1; 9 bases fit TRBD2. Germline V gene sequence: CDR1 KGHSH, CDR2 LQKENI. With 3 bases clipped from V and 4 bases from J, the junction kept 7 bases outside the gene matches. The length of the CDR3 is 16 residues.

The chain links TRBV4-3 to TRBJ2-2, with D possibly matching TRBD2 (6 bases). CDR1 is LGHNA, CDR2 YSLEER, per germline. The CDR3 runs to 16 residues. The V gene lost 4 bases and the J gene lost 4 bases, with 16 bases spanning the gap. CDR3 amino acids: CASSLHGAGTTGELFF. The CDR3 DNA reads TGCGCCAGCAGCCTGCATGGGGCGGGAACCACCGGGGAGCTGTTTTTT.

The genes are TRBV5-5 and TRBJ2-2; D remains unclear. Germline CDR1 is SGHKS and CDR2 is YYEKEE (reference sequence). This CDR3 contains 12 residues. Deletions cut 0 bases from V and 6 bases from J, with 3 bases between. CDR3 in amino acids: CASSLVSGELFF. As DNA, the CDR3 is TGTGCCAGCAGCTTGGTCTCCGGGGAGCTGTTTTTT.

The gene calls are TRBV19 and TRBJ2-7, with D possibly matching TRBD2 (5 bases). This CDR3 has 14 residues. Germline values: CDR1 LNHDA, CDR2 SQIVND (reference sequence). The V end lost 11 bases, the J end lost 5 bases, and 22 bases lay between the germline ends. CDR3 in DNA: TGTGCCGGACTCCGCGACGGACTGGGTCACGAGCAGTACGTC. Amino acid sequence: CAGLRDGLGHEQYV.

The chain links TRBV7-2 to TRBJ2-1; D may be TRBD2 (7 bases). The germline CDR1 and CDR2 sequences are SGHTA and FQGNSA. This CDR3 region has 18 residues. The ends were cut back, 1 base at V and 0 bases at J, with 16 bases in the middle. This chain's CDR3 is CASSLGQRGGYSYNEQFF. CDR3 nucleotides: TGTGCCAGCAGCTTAGGCCAAAGGGGGGGATACTCCTACAATGAGCAGTTCTTC.

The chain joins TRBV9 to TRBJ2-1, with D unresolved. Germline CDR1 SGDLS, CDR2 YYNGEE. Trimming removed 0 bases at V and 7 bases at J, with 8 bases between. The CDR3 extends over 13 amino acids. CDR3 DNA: TGTGCCAGCAGCGTAGGCAGATTAAATGAGCAGTTCTTC. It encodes CASSVGRLNEQFF.

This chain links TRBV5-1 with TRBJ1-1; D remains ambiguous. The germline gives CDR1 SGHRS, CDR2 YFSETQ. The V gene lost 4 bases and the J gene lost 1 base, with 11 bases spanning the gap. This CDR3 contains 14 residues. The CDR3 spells CASSETTRNTEAFF. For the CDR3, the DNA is TGCGCCAGCAGCGAAACTACAAGGAACACTGAAGCTTTCTTT. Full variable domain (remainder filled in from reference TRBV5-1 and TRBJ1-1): KAGVTQTPRYLIKTRGQQVTLSCSPISGHRSVSWYQQTPGQGLQFLFEYFSETQRNKGNFPGRFSGRQFSNSRSEMNVSTLELGDSALYLCASSETTRNTEAFFGQGTRLTVV.

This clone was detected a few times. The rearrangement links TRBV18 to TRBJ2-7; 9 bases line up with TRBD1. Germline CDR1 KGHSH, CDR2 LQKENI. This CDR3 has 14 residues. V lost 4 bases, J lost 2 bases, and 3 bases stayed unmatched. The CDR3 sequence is CASSLRQGAYEQYV. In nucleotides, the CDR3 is TGTGCCAGCTCACTAAGACAGGGGGCCTACGAGCAGTACGTC.

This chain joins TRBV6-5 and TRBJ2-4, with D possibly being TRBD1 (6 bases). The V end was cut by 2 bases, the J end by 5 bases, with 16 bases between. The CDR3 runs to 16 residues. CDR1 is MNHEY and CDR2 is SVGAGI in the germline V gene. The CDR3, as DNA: TGTGCCAGCAGTTACCTGGGGGCCGGAAGACAAAACATTCAGTACTTC. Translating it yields CASSYLGAGRQNIQYF.